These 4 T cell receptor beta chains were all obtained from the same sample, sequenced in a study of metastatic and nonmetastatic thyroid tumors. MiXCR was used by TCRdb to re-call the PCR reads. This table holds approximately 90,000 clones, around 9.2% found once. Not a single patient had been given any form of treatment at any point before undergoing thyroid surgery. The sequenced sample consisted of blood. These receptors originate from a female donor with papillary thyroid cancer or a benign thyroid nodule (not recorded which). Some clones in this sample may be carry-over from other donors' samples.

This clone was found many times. The DNA for the CDR3 is TGTGCCAGCAGCCCAAGACAGGCTAATTCACCCCTCCACTTT. Translating it yields CASSPRQANSPLHF. V gene TRBV9 combines with J gene TRBJ1-6, with TRBD1 as a possible D gene (6 bases). This CDR3 has 14 residues. Germline V gene lookup returns CDR1 SGDLS and CDR2 YYNGEE. The V end was cut by 4 bases, the J end by 6 bases, with 11 bases between.

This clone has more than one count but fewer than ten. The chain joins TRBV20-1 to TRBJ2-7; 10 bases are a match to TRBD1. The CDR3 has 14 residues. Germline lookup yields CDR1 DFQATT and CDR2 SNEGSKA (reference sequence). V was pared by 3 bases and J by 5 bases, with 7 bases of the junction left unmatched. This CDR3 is CSASSGTGVNEQYF. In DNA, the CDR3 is TGCAGTGCTAGTTCCGGGACAGGGGTAAACGAGCAGTACTTC.

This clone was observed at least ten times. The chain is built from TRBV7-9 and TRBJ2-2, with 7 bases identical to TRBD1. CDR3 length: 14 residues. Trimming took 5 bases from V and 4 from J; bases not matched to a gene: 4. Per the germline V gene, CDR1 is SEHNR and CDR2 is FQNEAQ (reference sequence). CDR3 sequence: CASSTTGPTGELFF. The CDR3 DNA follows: TGTGCCAGCAGCACGACAGGGCCCACCGGGGAGCTGTTTTTT.

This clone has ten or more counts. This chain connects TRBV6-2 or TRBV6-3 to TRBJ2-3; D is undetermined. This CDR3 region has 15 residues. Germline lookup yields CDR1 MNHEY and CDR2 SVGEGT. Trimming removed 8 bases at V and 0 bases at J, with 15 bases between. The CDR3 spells CASSPGSSSTDTQYF. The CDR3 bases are TGTGCCAGCTCCCCGGGCAGTTCTAGCACAGATACGCAGTATTTT.